This T cell receptor beta chain was profiled in a study of cytomegalovirus exposure and HLA in healthy donors (dated by TCRdb to the late 2010s). In terms of the full investigation: In an earlier analysis of about 560 of the donors, 276 Gb of sequence data and approximately 120 million unique TCR beta sequences from 180 million or so T cells were reported. Across under 500 genotyped donors of the cohort, an average of approximately 220,000 unique TCR beta nucleotide sequences per donor were sequenced, and approximately 19% of those sequences were non-productive. All discovery cohort repertoires had been generated using a single sequencing platform. An early release that covered several hundred HLA-typed donors contained around 300 gigabases of sequencing data and tens of millions of unique TCR sequences. Rather than using new phenotypic data, the later analysis identified candidate immune exposures from TCR beta sequences and from how often those sequences occurred across donors. A few DR-DQ haplotypes were handled as single units for association and clustering because linkage in the cohort was strong. Genome-wide SNP genotypes for about 65% of the roughly 670 donors were used in a later genetic analysis, which treated that subset as a discovery cohort. HLA typing covered class I and class II loci at four-digit resolution. The number of donors typed differed by locus, with roughly 620-630 for A, B, C, DRB1 and DQB1, around 520 for DQA1, under 610 for DPA1, and around 450 for DPB1. Of the roughly 400 genotyped donors, 65% to 90% were placed in the genetic ancestry cluster associated with self-reported Caucasian donors. Donor age, sex, ethnicity and CMV serostatus were compiled alongside the repertoire data. In an earlier analysis of a few hundred of the donors, high-throughput TCR beta sequencing was used to judge whether each TCR beta V gene segment behaved as functional or pseudogenic. The aim of the study was to test whether cataloging public T cell receptors could identify signatures of past pathogen exposure. Besides the first cohort of roughly 700 subjects, a separate validation cohort made up of around 120 different subjects was used. The study combined high-throughput TCR immunosequencing, statistical association of individual TCRs with disease status, and machine learning to predict cytomegalovirus infection status. A later analysis re-examined previously published TCR beta repertoires from 610 or so donors and added high-resolution HLA genotyping to investigate patterns of TCR occurrence. The study used immunosequencing to profile the T cell repertoires of 666 subjects and linked those repertoires to cytomegalovirus serostatus.

The trim is 0 bases for V and 0 bases for J, with a gap of 24 bases between the germline ends. The CDR3 runs 20 residues from the cysteine to the phenylalanine. Only the CDR3 part of the read is kept: 60 bases, read in frame from the first base. The germline V gene encodes CDR1 MGHRA and CDR2 YSYEKL. To note about this clone: Its antigen specificity is not known. No much larger clonotype is one base removed from it; base qualities were not supplied.

What the authors observed across the whole study: Because HLA typing was unavailable for some donors at each locus, only the typed subset was used in association tests. The 87-base-pair reads could not distinguish some IMGT-functional V segments, including TRBV6-2 and TRBV6-3, so those segments were excluded. The sequencing pipeline was judged likely to have produced a cluster of highly shared sequence variants as a technical artifact. Cytomegalovirus status was reported to be diagnosed by the classifier with high specificity and sensitivity in both the original and validation cohorts. According to a later genetic analysis, donors in an Asian-associated ancestry cluster had fewer N-insertions in productive TCRs than the roughly 700-donor mean. It was suggested by the authors that the approach could potentially be generalized to other disease states and immunological phenotypes. Linkage disequilibrium might explain the correlated functional status among segregating V segments, but an unknown experimental factor could not be excluded. Across donors, most TCR sequences were observed very rarely, whereas some public TCRs were present in many individuals. The cohort was sequenced for TCR beta chains only, and without alpha or paired-chain data the features that could be detected were limited. In a later analysis, the rate of TCR association differed among HLA loci, with DRB1 alleles having the most associated TCRs and HLA-C alleles having the fewest. A total of about 150 TCR beta chains were listed by the study as associated with cytomegalovirus. A few of the identified cytomegalovirus-associated TCR beta chains were confirmed in vitro to be specific for cytomegalovirus antigens. In a later analysis, HLA-associated TCR beta chains showed more clonal expansion and lower generation probabilities than non-associated chains that were equally common. A later analysis found that most CMV-associated TCR beta chains appeared HLA-restricted, with HLA associations seemingly driven largely by CMV exposure. In a later analysis, around 15,000 TCR beta sequences were associated with specific HLA alleles at a false discovery rate of 0.05. The presence/absence analyses assumed that sequencing depth was roughly uniform across donors, and that assumption may not be true. The earlier analysis of approximately 560 of the donors excluded some 15 rarely observed V segments, including chromosome 9 orphons, because counts were too low. For the cohort, immune exposure information was limited to CMV serostatus. According to a later analysis, parvovirus B19, influenza, CMV and Epstein-Barr virus appeared linked to several top co-occurrence clusters. An earlier analysis of approximately 600 of the donors showed that most TCR beta V segments appeared in productive rearrangements either about 90% or about 30% of the time, which broadly matched IMGT annotations. Strong co-occurrence of HLA alleles, especially DR and DQ, made assigning TCR associations to individual alleles difficult. A later genetic analysis associated a missense DCLRE1C variant with V-gene and J-gene trimming of TCR beta chains, and an independent cohort replicated the association. A further reported finding was that TCR beta sequences accurately predicted the HLA-A and HLA-B alleles for most subjects in the first cohort.

The cohort comprised under 700 healthy bone marrow donors. At the time of sampling, every cohort member was nominally healthy, though immune exposures that went unrecorded were likely present. The donor was CMV seronegative and belonged to the group of approximately 320 seronegative cohort members. A peripheral blood sample was provided by each donor, and peripheral blood mononuclear cells were used for TCR beta sequencing. Genomic DNA extraction from the blood cell samples was performed with the Qiagen DNeasy Blood Extraction Kit. The library was produced with the immunoSEQ multiplex PCR assay. For the multiplex PCR, a mixture combining 60 forward primers for TCR Vbeta segments and 13 reverse primers for TCR Jbeta segments was used. A multiplex PCR assay on genomic DNA amplified the CDR3 region of rearranged TCR beta genes. Amplified TCR beta libraries were sequenced as 87-base-pair reads on the Illumina HiSeq System. The original methods were these. Across the 670 or so repertoires, a later analysis counted around 80 million unique TCR beta chains, roughly 11 million of which were shared by at least two donors. A nearest-neighbor algorithm error-corrected the raw reads and collapsed the reads into unique sequences, merging closely related sequences to remove PCR and sequencing errors. CDR3 sequences were aligned to IMGT reference sequences to assign V, D and J gene segments. For a sequence to be retained, a match of at least six nucleotides to both a V gene segment and a J gene segment was required. A rearrangement was called productive if the CDR3 had no stop codons and remained in frame with V and J, and every other rearrangement was called non-productive. CDR3 was defined by IMGT convention, running from the second conserved V-encoded cysteine to the conserved J-encoded phenylalanine. In an earlier analysis of approximately 590 of the donors, sequences lacking an unambiguous match to a single V gene segment were excluded. An earlier analysis of some 500 of the donors classified V segments as functional when productive rearrangements were above 56.7% and as segregating when the standard deviation between donors was above 5%. A statistical classification framework was built to diagnose cytomegalovirus status from the catalog of TCR beta chain sequences. In a later analysis, V and J genes were assigned by comparing TCR nucleotide sequences against IMGT/GENE-DB human TR gene sequences. A later analysis assigned CDR3 sequences and most-parsimonious VDJ recombination scenarios with the TCRdist pipeline. In a later analysis, each TCR beta chain was defined by its CDR3 amino acid sequence together with its V-gene family, and reads lacking a unique V-gene family were excluded. As a way to deal with suspected cross-contamination and a sequencing artifact, a later analysis dropped 450 to 700 nucleotide sequences that were highly shared and had low generation probability. In a later analysis, a clonal expansion index was calculated for each public chain from normalized within-repertoire ranks of inferred template counts. A later analysis computed generation probabilities with a VDJ recombination model fitted to out-of-frame rearrangements, and checked the results against IGoR. A later analysis scored TCR-TCR, TCR-HLA and TCR-CMV co-occurrence with hypergeometric tests, applying a repertoire-size bias correction to TCR pairs. A later analysis estimated false discovery rates by permuting HLA or CMV assignments 20 times. A later analysis grouped co-occurring TCRs with DBSCAN, adding TCRdist sequence similarity when clustering within HLA-allele-positive subsets. For co-occurrence clustering, repertoires with fewer than 30,000 or more than 120,000 public chains were excluded, along with a handful of repertoires with anomalous nucleotide sharing. As stored in TCRdb, this immuneACCESS dataset retains in-frame rearrangements with V and J assigned. A fraction of the clones does not appear; measured against another copy, unresolved V genes explain less than half of the discrepancy, and the remainder lacks a known reason. For V, J and clone size, that table is used; D and trimming come from the DNA. Present in this sample are under 200,000 clones, roughly 80% of which were seen just once. Around 0.27% of the sample is taken by the ten largest.

The receptor chain draws on TRBV4-1 and TRBJ2-7; TRBD2 is perhaps the D gene, given 6 matching bases. The receptor was derived from a boy aged 5-17 years in good health and CMV-seronegative. Sequencing used PBMCs. The bases read TGCGCCAGCAGCCAAGATAGACTAGTAAGCCATTTCCAGAGCTCCTACGAGCAGTACTTC. Its protein product is CASSQDRLVSHFQSSYEQYF.